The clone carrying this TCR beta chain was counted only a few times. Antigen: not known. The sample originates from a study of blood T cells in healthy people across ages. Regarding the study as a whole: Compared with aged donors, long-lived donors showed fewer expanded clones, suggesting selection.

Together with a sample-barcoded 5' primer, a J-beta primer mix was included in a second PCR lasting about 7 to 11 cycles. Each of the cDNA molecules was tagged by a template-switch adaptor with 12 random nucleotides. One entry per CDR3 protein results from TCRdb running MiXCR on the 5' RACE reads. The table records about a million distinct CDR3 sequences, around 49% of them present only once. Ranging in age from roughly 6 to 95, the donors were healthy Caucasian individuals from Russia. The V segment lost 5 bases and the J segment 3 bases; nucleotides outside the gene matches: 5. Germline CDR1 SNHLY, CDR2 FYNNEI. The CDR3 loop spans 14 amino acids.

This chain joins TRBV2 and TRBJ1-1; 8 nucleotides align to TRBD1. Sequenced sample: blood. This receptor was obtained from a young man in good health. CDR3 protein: CASSPQGADTEAFF. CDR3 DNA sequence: TGTGCCAGCAGTCCCCAGGGGGCGGACACTGAAGCTTTCTTT.